The T cell receptor (beta chain) described here comes from a study of blood T cell repertoires in COVID-19 (dated by TCRdb to 2020 to 2021). Study-level background: Collaborator samples came from the United States, Italy and Spain and covered acute and convalescent phases of COVID-19. The material from the prospective study consisted of cDNA or gDNA derived from T cells, B-cell-depleted T cells, or PBMCs. Where HLA class I and class II types were available, the types were taken from metadata supplied by the sample provider, not from assay-based typing. Nearly every sample came with metadata listing a de-identified subject ID, COVID-19 status, age in years and sex. The samples were drawn from two sources: the first 160 participants of the ongoing ImmuneRACE study, and over 1,000 subjects contributed by 6 global collaborators. Deeply sampled blood TCRbeta repertoires from subjects exposed to, actively infected with, or recovered from COVID-19 were included in the dataset. The repertoires were made available in a free public database intended to serve as a resource for research on the immune response to SARS-CoV-2. The paper as a whole reports these results and caveats: Clinical and demographic metadata were provided uncurated, with the amount varying by source and participant.

Collaborating institutions collected whole blood in K2EDTA tubes following their own protocols. For TCRbeta analysis, collaborators shipped samples in one of three forms: frozen whole blood, isolated PBMCs, or DNA extracted from either of those sample types. TCRbeta CDR3 regions were amplified from genomic DNA by means of the immunoSEQ Assay, a bias-controlled multiplex PCR. As for how the authors treated the data: Nucleated cell counts per sample were estimated from amplification of reference gene primers within the assay. To quantify the absolute abundance of each unique TCRbeta CDR3 rearrangement, sequence reads were collapsed and filtered. For each sample, productive Simpson clonality was calculated as the square root of Simpson's diversity index across productive rearrangements. Imported from immuneACCESS, the table was reduced by TCRdb to in-frame sequences with V and J called. These copies leave out some clones; in studies compared against another copy, an unresolved V gene accounts for under half, and the cause of the remainder is not known. That table furnishes V, J and clone size, whereas the DNA furnished D and trimming. The sample has roughly 190,000 clones on record, roughly 80% of them singletons. The biggest ten clones account for about a fifth of the sample.

Remarks on this clone: What antigen it recognizes has not been identified. No per-base quality is available; no much larger clone lies one base away.

Input material: peripheral blood. The sequence was collected from a human donor in a cohort sampled during active COVID-19.

CDR3 reads: CAWSETGGYGYTF. The bases are TGTGCCTGGAGTGAAACGGGGGGCTATGGCTACACCTTC. The rearrangement combines TRBV30 with TRBJ1-2; a weak D assignment points to TRBD1 (5 bases agree). V sheds 1 base and J sheds 4 bases, leaving 10 bases between their ends. From the germline V gene (reference sequence), CDR1 is GTSNPN and CDR2 is SVGIG. The CDR3, from cysteine to phenylalanine, totals 13 residues. The read is trimmed to its CDR3 DNA, 39 bases read in frame from base 1.